This T cell receptor (beta chain) is drawn from a study of cytomegalovirus exposure and HLA in healthy donors. Study-wide findings and caveats: One later analysis, an examination of the 90 to 150 validation repertoires, found that first-cohort TCR clusters tended to co-occur in them.

In regard to this clone: Antigen: not known.

Germline lookup yields CDR1 MNHNY and CDR2 SVGAGI (reference sequence). Trimming shortened V by 6 bases and J by 3 bases, and 20 bases separated the two germline ends. The length of the CDR3 is 16 residues. Sequenced by immunoSEQ multiplex PCR; TCRdb stores in-frame clones only, minus some. The sample holds about 200,000 clones, around four fifths seen once. Specimen: PBMCs. This clonotype was obtained from a woman aged 18-30 years in good health and CMV-seronegative. The chain uses TRBV6-6 and TRBJ1-1, with D possibly being TRBD1 (6 bases). CDR3 DNA sequence: TGTGCCAGCAGCCCGCGGGGAACAAGGGGGGACACTGAAGCTTTCTTT. It codes for CASSPRGTRGDTEAFF.